What follows is one TCR beta chain and its context. Antigen unknown. Donation came from healthy HIV-negative adults that had no recent acute infections or vaccinations. This sample was included in a study of shared clonotypes between healthy human individuals. Study findings and constraints: Investigators collected only blood, and repertoires in tissues likely differ.

The V gene's germline CDR1 is SEHNR and CDR2 FQNEAQ (reference sequence). CDR3 length equals 16 residues. Trimming pared 5 bases from V and 2 bases from J, leaving 18 bases between. The unsorted PBMC sample used ten immunoSEQ deep assay plates. Method: immunoSEQ multiplex PCR; TCRdb's copy keeps in-frame clones and lacks some. This table holds about 450,000 clones, 70% to 80% found once. V usage is TRBV7-9 and J usage is TRBJ2-5; maybe TRBD1 (6 bases). The source of this sequence is a woman aged 40 to 55 in good health. Some clones in this sample may be carry-over from other donors' samples. Sequenced material: PBMCs. CDR3 residues: CASSTQGWESQETQYF. The CDR3 DNA is TGTGCCAGCAGCACACAGGGTTGGGAGTCACAAGAGACCCAGTACTTC.